This T cell receptor (beta chain) was observed in a study of T cell responses to AZD1222 COVID-19 vaccine. General observations from the study: Donors were mostly white British, more females; clonal diversity possibly underestimated. AZD1222 recipients seropositive at baseline numbered only 5 or 6. Rises in breadth and depth of Spike-specific TCRs came after two AZD1222 doses.

A word on this clone: Its matching antigen is unknown.

Some clones are missing from TCRdb's copy, which holds only in-frame ones; the method was immunoSEQ multiplex PCR. The sample contains approximately 75,000 clones, around 86% of which appear only once. Per the germline V gene, CDR1 is SGHRS and CDR2 is YFSETQ. V was trimmed by 4 bases and J by 8 bases, leaving 24 bases between them. The CDR3 length is 17 residues. This chain links TRBV5-1 with TRBJ1-4; D is perhaps TRBD1 (6 bases). The receptor was derived from an adult who received the AZD1222 COVID-19 vaccine. Source: peripheral blood, taken 28 days after the second AZD1222 dose. The CDR3 loop reads CASSQGSAGAILEKLFF. The DNA for the CDR3 is TGCGCCAGCAGCCAGGGGAGTGCAGGCGCTATATTAGAAAAACTGTTTTTT.